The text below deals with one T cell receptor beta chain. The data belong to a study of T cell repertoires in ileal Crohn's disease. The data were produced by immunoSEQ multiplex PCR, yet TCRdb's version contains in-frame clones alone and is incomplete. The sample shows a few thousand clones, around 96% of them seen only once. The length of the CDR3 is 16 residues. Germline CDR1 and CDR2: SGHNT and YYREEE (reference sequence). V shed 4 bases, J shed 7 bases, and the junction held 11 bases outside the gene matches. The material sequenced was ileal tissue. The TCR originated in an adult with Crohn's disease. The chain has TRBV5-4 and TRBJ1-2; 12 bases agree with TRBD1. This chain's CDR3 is CASSTGQGAFYGGYTF. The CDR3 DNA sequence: TGTGCCAGCAGCACGGGACAGGGGGCCTTCTATGGTGGCTACACCTTC.